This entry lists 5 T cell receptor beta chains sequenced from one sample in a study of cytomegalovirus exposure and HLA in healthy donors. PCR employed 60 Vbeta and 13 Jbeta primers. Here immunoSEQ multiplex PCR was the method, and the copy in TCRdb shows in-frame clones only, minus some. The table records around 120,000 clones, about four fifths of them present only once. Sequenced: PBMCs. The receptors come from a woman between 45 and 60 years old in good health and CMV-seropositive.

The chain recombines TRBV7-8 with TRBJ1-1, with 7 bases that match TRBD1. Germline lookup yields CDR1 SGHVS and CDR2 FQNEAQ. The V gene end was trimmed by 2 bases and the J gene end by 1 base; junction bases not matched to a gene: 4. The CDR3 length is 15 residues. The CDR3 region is CASSLRTGANTEAFF. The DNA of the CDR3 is TGTGCCAGCAGCTTACGGACAGGAGCGAACACTGAAGCTTTCTTT. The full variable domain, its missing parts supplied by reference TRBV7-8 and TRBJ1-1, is GAGVSQSPRYKVAKRGQDVALRCDPISGHVSLFWYQQALGQGPEFLTYFQNEAQLDKSGLPSDRFFAERPEGSVSTLKIQRTQQEDSAVYLCASSLRTGANTEAFFGQGTRLTVV.

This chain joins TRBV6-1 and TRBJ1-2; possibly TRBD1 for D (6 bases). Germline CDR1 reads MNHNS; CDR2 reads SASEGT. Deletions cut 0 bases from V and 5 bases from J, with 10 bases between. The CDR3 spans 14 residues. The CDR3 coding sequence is TGTGCCAGCAGTGAAGCTGGACAGAAGTATGGCTACACCTTC. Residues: CASSEAGQKYGYTF.

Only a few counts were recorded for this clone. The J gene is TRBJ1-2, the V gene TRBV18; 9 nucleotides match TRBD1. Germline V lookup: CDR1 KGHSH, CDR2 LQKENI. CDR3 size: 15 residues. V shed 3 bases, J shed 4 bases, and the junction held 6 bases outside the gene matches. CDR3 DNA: TGTGCCAGCTCACCGGGACAGGGATTTACCTATGGCTACACCTTC. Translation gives CASSPGQGFTYGYTF.

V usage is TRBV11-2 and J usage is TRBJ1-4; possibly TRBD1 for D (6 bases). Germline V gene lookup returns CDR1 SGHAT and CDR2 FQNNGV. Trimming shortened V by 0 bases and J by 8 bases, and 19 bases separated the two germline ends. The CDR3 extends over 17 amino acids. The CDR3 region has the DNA TGTGCCAGCAGCTTAGATCGGGACACCTGGGTTGAGGAAAAACTGTTTTTT. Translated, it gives CASSLDRDTWVEEKLFF.

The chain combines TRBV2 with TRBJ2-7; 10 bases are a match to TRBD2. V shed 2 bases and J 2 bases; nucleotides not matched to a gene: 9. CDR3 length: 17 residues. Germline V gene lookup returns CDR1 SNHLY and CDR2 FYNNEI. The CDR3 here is CASSESLAGEPAYEQYF. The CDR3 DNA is TGTGCCAGCAGTGAAAGTCTAGCGGGGGAGCCCGCCTACGAGCAGTACTTC.